A single T cell receptor (beta chain) is shown here with its context. Its specificity is not known. Absence of ophthalmopathy progression within 18 months defined stable Graves' hyperthyroidism. Patients were excluded because of uncontrolled infection, other autoimmune disease, pregnancy or lactation. Germline CDR1 and CDR2: LNHDA and SQIVND (reference sequence). Between the trimmed V and J ends, which lost 7 bases and 6 bases, there was a span of 16 bases. The CDR3 sequence is 14 residues long. This sample was included in a study of T cells in Graves' hyperthyroidism and ophthalmopathy. Regarding the study as a whole: Among clonotypes expanded in thyroid above 0.001, most were also found in blood. A 13 V-J signature model discriminated ophthalmopathy versus stable hyperthyroidism.

RNA transcripts were the template for amplifying TCR beta CDR3 regions. TCR CDR3 underwent first-round RT-PCR with the HTBI primer set. TCRdb ran MiXCR on the multiplex PCR reads and lists one entry per CDR3 protein. The sample records 550,000 to 800,000 distinct CDR3 sequences, about 18% being singletons. Sequencing used blood. This chain uses TRBV19 with TRBJ2-1; D is possibly TRBD1 or TRBD2 (5 bases each). The origin of this receptor is a man aged 50-59 years with Graves' hyperthyroidism. The CDR3 DNA follows: TGTGCCAGTACAAACATCATTGGGGGCAATGAGCAGTTCTTC. Translated, it gives CASTNIIGGNEQFF.